Listed below are T cell receptor beta chains from one sample, sequenced in a study of blood T cell repertoires in COVID-19. Produced via immunoSEQ multiplex PCR; TCRdb's table is partial and in-frame only. The sample yields over 20,000 clones, about 88% seen once. Sample: peripheral blood. Source of these receptors: a man in his 70s with acute or convalescent COVID-19. Both conserved end residues are part of each CDR3. D genes are given only for firm matches. Where a row states a size, it is once, few, many or the class of an expanded clone; other rows omit it.

NA,TRBJ1-1,TRBV5-1,NA,TGCGCCAGCGAGGAGGGAGGACAGAACACTGAAGCTTTCTTT,CASEEGGQNTEAFF
TRBD1,TRBJ2-2,TRBV15,NA,TGTGCCACCAGCAGACCACGACAGGGAGAGTGGACCGGGGAGCTGTTTTTT,CATSRPRQGEWTGELFF
NA,TRBJ1-5,TRBV28,NA,TGTGCCAGCAGCCAGGGGAATCAGCCCCAGCATTTT,CASSQGNQPQHF
NA,TRBJ1-6,TRBV28,NA,TGTGCCAGCAGTTCGCCTTCAGGGTCCTCACCCCTCCACTTT,CASSSPSGSSPLHF
NA,TRBJ1-3,TRBV12-3/TRBV12-4,once,TGTGCCAGCAGTCTGGAGGGGCACACCATATATTTT,CASSLEGHTIYF
TRBD1,TRBJ2-5,TRBV28,once,TGTGCCAGCAGTGTCGGACAGGGAAGGCAGACCCAGTACTTC,CASSVGQGRQTQYF
TRBD2,TRBJ2-1,TRBV3-1/TRBV3-2,NA,TGTGCCAGCAGCCGACTAGCGGGCTCCTACAATGAGCAGTTCTTC,CASSRLAGSYNEQFF
TRBD2,TRBJ2-2,TRBV5-1,NA,TGCGCCAGCAGCTTCGGGACTAGCGGGGGGGCTCGGACCGGGGAGCTGTTTTTT,CASSFGTSGGARTGELFF
TRBD1,TRBJ2-2,TRBV27,NA,TGTGCCAGCAGGCAGGGGGACGGGGAGCTGTTTTTT,CASRQGDGELFF
NA,TRBJ1-2,TRBV12-3/TRBV12-4,NA,TGTGCCAGCAGCCCGAGCCCGTATGGCTACACCTTC,CASSPSPYGYTF
NA,TRBJ1-6,TRBV28,once,TGTGCCAGCAGTTTAGGTAGCTCCTATAATTCACCCCTCCACTTT,CASSLGSSYNSPLHF
NA,TRBJ2-7,TRBV14,NA,TGTGCCAGCAGCGGTCTAACCTACGAGCAGTACTTC,CASSGLTYEQYF
NA,TRBJ2-2,TRBV5-1,NA,TGCGCCAGCAGCTTGGAATTTGTATCAGGACGGGATAACACCGGGGAGCTGTTTTTT,CASSLEFVSGRDNTGELFF
TRBD2,TRBJ2-1,TRBV11-1,NA,TGTGCCAGCAGCTCCCTCAGCGGGAGGATCGACAATGAGCAGTTCTTC,CASSSLSGRIDNEQFF
NA,TRBJ2-5,TRBV19,NA,TGTGCCAGTAGTCCCAGGGGTGGGCGCGAAGAGACCCAGTACTTC,CASSPRGGREETQYF
NA,TRBJ1-5,TRBV6-1,NA,TGTGCCAGCAGTGAAGGGTGGGCAGGGGACCAGCCCCAGCATTTT,CASSEGWAGDQPQHF
NA,TRBJ2-3,TRBV28,NA,TGTGCCAGCAGTCCCGGAGGTGAAGATACGCAGTATTTT,CASSPGGEDTQYF
TRBD1,TRBJ1-1,TRBV6-1,NA,TGTGCCAGCAGCGACACGGGGGGACAGGAGACTGAAGCTTTCTTT,CASSDTGGQETEAFF
NA,TRBJ2-7,TRBV12-3/TRBV12-4,NA,TGTGCCATCACAGCGCGTCGGGGCGAGCAGTACTTC,CAITARRGEQYF
TRBD1,TRBJ1-1,TRBV6-5,once,TGTGCCAGCAGGTTAGACCGGGACAGGGTCACTGAAGCTTTCTTT,CASRLDRDRVTEAFF